This T cell receptor (beta chain) stems from a study of control samples from healthy donors and cancer patients. This CDR3 has 14 residues. V lost 5 bases and J lost 5; bases outside the gene matches: 7. Germline-derived CDR1 and CDR2 are SGHRS and YFSETQ. Only in-frame clones appear in the TCRdb table, and some are missing; sequencing was by immunoSEQ multiplex PCR. The sample has 35,000 to 45,000 clones; 85% to 95% are singletons. The clonotype was recovered from a middle-aged woman with head and neck cancer. The chain employs TRBV5-1 and TRBJ2-5; 9 bases fit TRBD2. The sample comprised PBMCs. CDR3 sequence reads: CASRRREGGETQYF. CDR3 DNA: TGCGCCAGCAGACGGCGGGAGGGCGGGGAGACCCAGTACTTC.